These 6 T cell receptor beta chains share one sample of origin, sequenced in a study of blood T cell repertoires in COVID-19. Repertoires were generated with immunoSEQ multiplex PCR, while TCRdb's copy carries only in-frame clones and drops some. The sample carries about 39,000 clones, 86% recorded once. The sample taken for sequencing was peripheral blood. The source is a man aged 35 to 55 with active COVID-19.

This clone was seen more than once but under ten times. This chain connects TRBV5-1 to TRBJ2-2, with D tentatively TRBD1 (5 bases). The CDR3 sequence is 13 residues long. V lost 2 bases and J 7 bases, leaving 9 bases between the germline ends. Germline CDR1 and CDR2: SGHRS and YFSETQ. In DNA form, the CDR3 reads TGCGCCAGCAGCTTTGACAGTGGCGGGGAGCTGTTTTTT. Its protein is CASSFDSGGELFF.

This chain uses TRBV27 with TRBJ2-7, with 7 bases identical to TRBD2. The CDR3 loop spans 16 amino acids. J gave up 1 base and V 3 bases, and 9 bases lay outside the gene matches. The germline gives CDR1 MNHEY, CDR2 SMNVEV (reference sequence). CDR3 amino acids: CASSFGPREGSYEQYF. The CDR3, as DNA: TGTGCCAGCAGTTTTGGGCCTAGGGAGGGTTCCTACGAGCAGTACTTC.

The genes are TRBV5-1 and TRBJ1-1, with 9 bases aligning to TRBD1. This CDR3 region has 16 residues. V lost 5 bases, J lost 6 bases, and 14 bases stayed unmatched. Germline-derived CDR1 and CDR2 are SGHRS and YFSETQ. CDR3 sequence (DNA): TGCGCCAGCAGTTCTGGACAGGGGACTCGAGGCGCTGAAGCTTTCTTT. It yields the protein CASSSGQGTRGAEAFF.

This clone was observed a few times. V gene TRBV27 combines with J gene TRBJ2-1; the D gene is possibly TRBD2 (6 bases). V was shortened by 4 bases and J by 0 bases, with 10 bases between the two germline ends. Germline lookup yields CDR1 MNHEY and CDR2 SMNVEV (reference sequence). The CDR3 contains 15 residues. The CDR3 loop reads CASSYGGSSYNEQFF. As DNA, the CDR3 is TGTGCCAGCAGTTACGGGGGAAGCTCCTACAATGAGCAGTTCTTC.

This clone was seen a single time. The V call is TRBV7-6, the J call TRBJ1-4, with 8 positions matching TRBD1. CDR1 and CDR2 from the germline V gene are SGHVS and FNYEAQ. V shed 5 bases, J shed 2 bases, and the junction held 7 bases outside the gene matches. This CDR3 is built from 16 residues. CDR3 in DNA: TGTGCCAGCAGCCCTGGACAGGGACGGACTAATGAAAAACTGTTTTTT. The encoded protein is CASSPGQGRTNEKLFF. The whole variable domain, remainder taken from reference TRBV7-6 and TRBJ1-4, is GAGVSQSPRYKVTKRGQDVALRCDPISGHVSLYWYRQALGQGPEFLTYFNYEAQQDKSGLPNDRFSAERPEGSISTLTIQRTEQRDSAMYRCASSPGQGRTNEKLFFGSGTQLSVL.

The V call is TRBV5-8, the J call TRBJ1-1; D remains ambiguous. Germline CDR1 is SGHTS and CDR2 is YDEGEE. This CDR3 is 11 amino acids long. The ends were cut back, 0 bases at V and 8 bases at J, with 5 bases in the middle. CDR3 amino acids: CASSLAVEAFF. The CDR3 region has the DNA TGTGCCAGCAGCTTGGCTGTCGAAGCTTTCTTT.